This is a list of T cell receptor beta chains from one sample in a study of shared clonotypes between healthy human individuals. The assay was immunoSEQ multiplex PCR, and TCRdb's table has in-frame clones only and misses some. Among about 460,000 clones, about 74% were seen once, and the ten largest hold more than 10%. Sequencing was done on a sample of PBMCs. The receptors stem from a woman between 35 and 50 years old in good health. Some clones in this sample may be carry-over from other donors' samples. CDR3s include the opening cysteine and the closing phenylalanine or tryptophan. Each record gives: clone size, V gene, D gene, J gene, CDR3 DNA, CDR3 protein. A D gene is named only where the DNA matches it firmly. Rows may omit the clone size; those that give it use once, few, many or a size class.

-	TRBV15	-	TRBJ2-2	TGTGCCACCAGCAGAGATCAAGTGGGCACCGGGGAGCTGTTTTTT	CATSRDQVGTGELFF
-	TRBV30	-	TRBJ2-7	TGTGCCTGCACGACTTTCTCCTACGAGCAGTACTTC	CACTTFSYEQYF
-	TRBV29-1	-	TRBJ1-2	TGCAGCGTTCGGTGGGGCCAAGAGATCGGGGGCTACACCTTC	CSVRWGQEIGGYTF
once	TRBV29-1	TRBD2	TRBJ2-7	TGCAGCGTTGCGGGGGAGGGCGGGAATGGTGGCGAGCAGTACTTC	CSVAGEGGNGGEQYF
-	TRBV7-9	-	TRBJ2-3	TGTGCCAGCAGTTCTAGCACAGATACGCAGTGTTTT	CASSSSTDTQCF
-	TRBV4-3	-	TRBJ1-2	TGCGCCAGCAGCCAAGAGACGGTTTTAGGTGGCTACACCTTC	CASSQETVLGGYTF
-	TRBV27	-	TRBJ2-7	TGTGCCAGCCCTCACCGATCCATGTGGCAGGGAGCAACGTACGAGCAGTACTTC	CASPHRSMWQGATYEQYF
-	TRBV7-2	-	TRBJ1-1	TGTGCCAGCAGCTGGACAACTTACACTGAAGCTTTCTTT	CASSWTTYTEAFF
-	TRBV5-1	-	TRBJ1-3	TGCGCCAGCAGCTTGGAGGTTGCCTCTGGAAACACCATATATTTT	CASSLEVASGNTIYF
-	TRBV6-6	-	TRBJ2-1	TGTGCCAGCAGCCCTCAAACGGCGGCTATCGGTGAGCAGTTCTTC	CASSPQTAAIGEQFF
-	TRBV18	-	TRBJ2-1	TGTGCCAGCTCACCACCGTGGGGCCTATACAATGAGCAGTTCTTC	CASSPPWGLYNEQFF
many	TRBV29-1	TRBD1	TRBJ2-5	TGCAGCGTTGTAAACCCTTTAACAGGGGGAGGCGAGACCCAGTACTTC	CSVVNPLTGGGETQYF
-	TRBV28	-	TRBJ2-5	TGTGCCAGCAGTTTACTTTCCGGAGGGAAAAAAGAGACCCAGTACTTC	CASSLLSGGKKETQYF
-	TRBV14	TRBD2	TRBJ2-7	TGTGCCAGCAGCCAAGGACTAGCGGGAGGGCCTAAGGAGCAGTACTTC	CASSQGLAGGPKEQYF
-	TRBV6-5	-	TRBJ1-1	TGTGCCGCCTCATCCGGGCAAATGACTGAAGCTTTCTTT	CAASSGQMTEAFF